The 22 T cell receptor beta chains below were found in one sample sequenced in a study of shared clonotypes between healthy human individuals (dated by TCRdb to 2018 to 2021). The method was the immunoSEQ multiplex PCR assay. Not all clones reach the TCRdb copy of this immuneACCESS table, which keeps in-frame sequences only. Checked studies attribute under half of the gap to unresolved V genes and leave the rest unexplained. The sample includes over 2 million clones, with roughly 96% observed a single time. The ten largest clones capture roughly 0.13% of the sample. The sequencing sample was made of naive CD4+ T cells sorted from blood. In light of the paper, this sample's cell subset or site label describes: CD45RA+ positively selected. Receptors originate from a man aged 18-30 years in good health.

This chain joins TRBV29-1 and TRBJ2-4, with 14 bases fitting TRBD2. The junction had 9 bases not matched to a gene; V was cut back by 5 bases and J by 3 bases. Germline V gene lookup returns CDR1 SQVTM and CDR2 ANQGSEA. CDR3 length: 17 amino acids. The CDR3 here is CSVPGTSGRNDKNIQYF. DNA for the CDR3: TGCAGCGTTCCCGGGACTAGCGGGAGAAATGACAAAAACATTCAGTACTTC.

This clone was counted a single time. The rearrangement links TRBV4-1 to TRBJ2-7; 8 bases are a match to TRBD2. CDR1 and CDR2 (germline): MGHRA, YSYEKL. This CDR3 region has 16 residues. Losses at the gene ends were 0 bases for V and 4 bases for J; bases not matched to a gene: 8. CDR3 region: CASSQDHPAGAYEQYF. CDR3 DNA: TGCGCCAGCAGCCAAGATCACCCAGCGGGAGCTTACGAGCAGTACTTC.

The chain carries TRBV2 and TRBJ1-5, with 12 bases fitting TRBD1. Germline CDR1 SNHLY, CDR2 FYNNEI. The ends lost 7 bases at V and 3 bases at J; junction bases unmatched: 4. The CDR3 runs 15 residues. The CDR3 loop is CASTRDRGPNQPQHF. The CDR3 DNA reads TGTGCCAGCACCCGGGACAGGGGGCCCAATCAGCCCCAGCATTTT.

This sequence joins TRBV6-5 and TRBJ2-7, with TRBD1 matching over 8 bases. The CDR3 contains 15 residues. Per the germline V gene, CDR1 is MNHEY and CDR2 is SVGAGI. Trimming cost V 2 bases and J 3 bases; bases outside gene matches: 6. CDR3 coding DNA: TGTGCCAGCAGTTACGGACAGGGTGTCTTCTACGAGCAGTACTTC. Its translation is CASSYGQGVFYEQYF.

Remarks on this clone: Relative to the germline gene, one junction end is altered; a read error may explain this. The sample holds other DNA sequences that translate to the same CDR3. The chain has TRBV5-1 and TRBJ1-5, with 7 nucleotides matching TRBD1. CDR3 length: 14 amino acids. Germline CDR1 reads SGHRS; CDR2 reads YFSETQ. The DNA of the CDR3 is TGCGCCAGCAGCCTCCGACAGGGTGGTCAGCCCCAGCACTTT. This gives the protein CASSLRQGGQPQHF.

V and J are TRBV27 and TRBJ2-1; 7 nucleotides agree with TRBD1. The germline V gene has CDR1 MNHEY and CDR2 SMNVEV (reference sequence). Trimming cost V 6 bases and J 10 bases; bases outside gene matches: 6. This CDR3 is built from 12 residues. CDR3 sequence: CASSLRQGEQFF. The DNA of the CDR3 is TGTGCCAGCAGCCTAAGACAGGGCGAGCAGTTCTTC.

The chain is built from TRBV6-1 and TRBJ1-2; 8 nucleotides agree with TRBD1. With 0 bases clipped from V and 3 bases from J, the junction kept 12 bases outside the gene matches. Germline V gives CDR1 MNHNS, CDR2 SASEGT. The CDR3 length is 18 residues. CDR3 sequence: CASSEAPIMDRDDYGYTF. CDR3 DNA: TGTGCCAGCAGTGAAGCGCCGATTATGGACAGGGATGACTATGGCTACACCTTC.

This clone was counted once. The chain uses TRBV18 and TRBJ2-7; D is unclear. Germline CDR1 and CDR2: KGHSH and LQKENI. The CDR3 extends over 12 amino acids. The V end lost 5 bases, the J end lost 1 base, and 6 bases lay between the germline ends. The CDR3 DNA is TGTGCCAGCTCAAGAGTTTCCTACGAGCAGTACTTC. Translating it yields CASSRVSYEQYF.

The rearrangement uses TRBV10-3 and TRBJ2-2; 13 bases agree with TRBD2. CDR1 is ENHRY, CDR2 SYGVKD, per germline. This CDR3 comprises 17 residues. V lost 5 bases and J lost 2; bases outside the gene matches: 5. The CDR3 bases are TGTGCCATCAGTCGACTAGCGGGAGGTTCTAACACCGGGGAGCTGTTTTTT. Translated, it gives CAISRLAGGSNTGELFF.

The chain recombines TRBV18 with TRBJ1-1; D is perhaps TRBD1 (5 bases). With 1 base removed from V and 5 bases from J, the gap between germline ends came to 14 bases. Germline CDR1 is KGHSH and CDR2 is LQKENI. The CDR3 is made up of 15 amino acids. This CDR3 is CASSPRTKEGTEAFF. The DNA of the CDR3 is TGTGCCAGCTCACCACGAACTAAAGAGGGGACTGAAGCTTTCTTT.

A word on this clone: This same CDR3 is encoded by further DNA sequences in the sample. V usage is TRBV7-2 and J usage is TRBJ2-3, with D unresolved. CDR1 and CDR2 (germline): SGHTA, FQGNSA. Trimming pared 5 bases from V and 6 bases from J, leaving 9 bases between. The CDR3 has 12 residues. CDR3 DNA: TGTGCCAGCAGCCAAAGAACGGATACGCAGTATTTT. Protein product: CASSQRTDTQYF.

The chain combines TRBV6-1 with TRBJ2-3, with D perhaps given as TRBD1 or TRBD2 (5 bases each). V was clipped by 6 bases and J by 2 bases, with 15 bases between them. The CDR3 is made up of 15 amino acids. Germline CDR1 reads MNHNS; CDR2 reads SASEGT. CDR3 coding DNA: TGTGCCAGCAGCGAATCGGGGCCTTCCACAGATACGCAGTATTTT. It translates to CASSESGPSTDTQYF.

The genes are TRBV2 and TRBJ1-1; a possible D gene is TRBD1 (6 bases). Trimming shortened V by 4 bases and J by 11 bases, and 20 bases separated the two germline ends. The germline V gene encodes CDR1 SNHLY and CDR2 FYNNEI. CDR3 length: 14 residues. CDR3 in amino acids: CASSVIPGQGDAFF. The CDR3 coding sequence is TGTGCCAGCAGTGTAATACCGGGACAAGGGGATGCTTTCTTT. Looking up the rest from reference TRBV2 and TRBJ1-1 gives the full variable domain: EPEVTQTPSHQVTQMGQEVILRCVPISNHLYFYWYRQILGQKVEFLVSFYNNEISEKSEIFDDQFSVERPDGSNFTLKIRSTKLEDSAMYFCASSVIPGQGDAFFGQGTRLTVV.

The CDR3 DNA reads TGCGCCAGCAGCCGAAGAGCGGGAAATGGGGGGGGCTTTCAAGAGACCCAGTACTTC. Translating gives CASSRRAGNGGGFQETQYF. The chain has TRBV4-1 and TRBJ2-5, with D perhaps TRBD2 (7 bases). Between the trimmed V and J ends, which lost 4 bases and 2 bases, there was a span of 26 bases. Germline-derived CDR1 and CDR2 are MGHRA and YSYEKL. The CDR3 sequence is 19 residues long.

The chain joins TRBV30 to TRBJ2-3; D uncertain. This CDR3 comprises 11 residues. CDR1 and CDR2 (germline): GTSNPN, SVGIG (reference sequence). Between the trimmed V and J ends, which lost 1 base and 6 bases, there was a span of 5 bases. This chain's CDR3 is CAWSEQDTQYF. In DNA, the CDR3 is TGTGCCTGGAGTGAGCAGGATACGCAGTATTTT.

The chain recombines TRBV28 with TRBJ1-3; 9 nucleotides line up with TRBD1. Germline CDR1 is MDHEN and CDR2 is SYDVKM. V dropped 7 bases and J dropped 5; count of bases not matched to a gene: 3. The CDR3 consists of 13 residues. CDR3: CASTGTGRNTIYF. CDR3 coding DNA: TGTGCCAGCACCGGGACAGGGCGAAACACCATATATTTT.

The chain combines TRBV29-1 with TRBJ2-3; D remains unclear. The CDR3 spans 14 residues. Germline CDR1 SQVTM, CDR2 ANQGSEA. V dropped 5 bases and J dropped 0 bases, with 12 bases sitting between them. This CDR3 is CSVQSMLSTDTQYF. CDR3 bases: TGCAGCGTTCAAAGTATGTTGAGCACAGATACGCAGTATTTT.

As for this clone: The junction and the germline gene differ at one end; a read error may be behind it. The genes are TRBV27 and TRBJ2-7, with 12 bases lining up with TRBD2. In germline, CDR1 is MNHEY, CDR2 SMNVEV (reference sequence). The CDR3 has 16 residues. As DNA, the CDR3 is TGTACCAGCAGTTTGACTAGCGGGAGAATATCCTACGAGCAGTACTTC. Its translation: CTSSLTSGRISYEQYF.

The chain uses TRBV7-6 and TRBJ2-3, with 7 bases identical to TRBD2. Trimming at V came to 8 bases and at J to 4 bases, leaving 6 bases not matched to a gene. From germline, CDR1 is SGHVS and CDR2 FNYEAQ. This CDR3 contains 13 residues. CDR3: CASGPGGSDTQYF. DNA of the CDR3: TGTGCCAGCGGCCCGGGGGGATCAGATACGCAGTATTTT. Supplemented by reference TRBV7-6 and TRBJ2-3, the full variable domain reads GAGVSQSPRYKVTKRGQDVALRCDPISGHVSLYWYRQALGQGPEFLTYFNYEAQQDKSGLPNDRFSAERPEGSISTLTIQRTEQRDSAMYRCASGPGGSDTQYFGPGTRLTVL.

Points on this clone: Other DNA sequences within the sample encode an identical CDR3. This chain joins TRBV5-1 and TRBJ2-7; no clear D gene. Per the germline V gene, CDR1 is SGHRS and CDR2 is YFSETQ. CDR3 length: 13 residues. Trimming removed 0 bases at V and 6 bases at J, with 10 bases between. CDR3 coding DNA: TGCGCCAGCAGCTTGGAGGGATTGGGCGAGCAGTACTTC. Encoded protein: CASSLEGLGEQYF.

The V and J genes are TRBV6-1 and TRBJ2-7; 9 bases match TRBD2. Trimming cost V 7 bases and J 3 bases; bases outside gene matches: 4. This CDR3 comprises 13 residues. CDR1 is MNHNS and CDR2 is SASEGT in the germline V gene. The CDR3: CASTGTSFYEQYF. As DNA, the CDR3 is TGTGCCAGCACCGGGACTAGCTTCTACGAGCAGTACTTC.

The chain links TRBV6-5 to TRBJ2-5, with a weak D call TRBD1 (6 bases). Trimming removed 6 bases at V and 5 bases at J, with 19 bases between. The CDR3 contains 15 residues. Germline V gives CDR1 MNHEY, CDR2 SVGAGI. CDR3 in amino acids: CASSRRGPQGETQYF. CDR3 bases: TGTGCCAGCAGCCGAAGGGGACCCCAGGGGGAGACCCAGTACTTC.